Following are 24 T cell receptor beta chains from one sample sequenced in a study of blood T cell repertoires in COVID-19. The method was immunoSEQ multiplex PCR; TCRdb's version includes in-frame clones alone and lacks a portion of them. The sample lists roughly 97,000 clones, approximately 84% occurring once. The sample was peripheral blood. Receptors were obtained from a man between 65 and 85 years old with acute or convalescent COVID-19.

This clone has only one observation. The V and J genes are TRBV30 and TRBJ1-1; D not resolved. V was shortened by 3 bases and J by 3 bases, with 8 bases between the two germline ends. CDR1 and CDR2 from the germline V gene are GTSNPN and SVGIG (reference sequence). The CDR3 contains 12 residues. CDR3 amino acids: CAWSGEDTEAFF. The CDR3, as DNA: TGTGCCTGGAGCGGGGAGGACACTGAAGCTTTCTTT.

This clone showed up just once. This sequence joins TRBV28 and TRBJ1-1; TRBD1 agrees at 8 bases. Germline V CDR1 and CDR2: MDHEN, SYDVKM. The CDR3 consists of 15 residues. Losses at the gene ends were 5 bases for V and 6 bases for J; bases not matched to a gene: 11. CDR3 amino acids: CASSPGQERYAEAFF. The CDR3 DNA reads as TGTGCCAGCAGTCCGGGACAGGAAAGGTACGCTGAAGCTTTCTTT.

In its sample, this clone was seen once. The gene calls are TRBV4-2 and TRBJ1-4; TRBD1 matches at 11 bases. The V and J ends lost 4 bases and 3 bases, in that order; junction bases with no gene match: 4. Germline V gives CDR1 LGHNA, CDR2 YNFKEQ. This CDR3 is built from 16 residues. CDR3 residues: CASSRTGGRANEKLFF. CDR3 bases: TGTGCCAGCAGCCGGACAGGGGGCCGAGCTAATGAAAAACTGTTTTTT.

The CDR3: CASSIGQGLNTEAFF. The CDR3 nucleotides are TGCGCCAGCAGCATCGGACAGGGGTTGAACACTGAAGCTTTCTTT. The chain recombines TRBV5-1 with TRBJ1-1; 9 nucleotides match TRBD1. CDR1 and CDR2 from the germline V gene are SGHRS and YFSETQ. J gave up 0 bases and V 4 bases, and 4 bases lay outside the gene matches. The CDR3 totals 15 residues.

This chain uses TRBV28 with TRBJ2-7, with D perhaps TRBD2 (6 bases). The ends were cut back, 7 bases at V and 0 bases at J, with 16 bases in the middle. The CDR3 sequence is 15 residues long. Looked up from germline, CDR1 is MDHEN and CDR2 is SYDVKM. CDR3 in DNA: TGTGCCAGCAATGGCTTTAGCGGAAGCTCCTACGAGCAGTACTTC. It translates to CASNGFSGSSYEQYF.

The J gene is TRBJ2-2, the V gene TRBV27, with TRBD2 matching over 9 bases. V lost 2 bases and J lost 2; bases outside the gene matches: 3. This CDR3 spans 16 amino acids. Germline V CDR1 and CDR2: MNHEY, SMNVEV (reference sequence). The CDR3 is CASSLAAGGNTGELFF. In DNA form, the CDR3 reads TGTGCCAGCAGTTTAGCAGCGGGGGGAAACACCGGGGAGCTGTTTTTT.

The chain joins TRBV3-1 (or the pseudogene TRBV3-2) to TRBJ2-3; 7 positions match TRBD2. Germline values: CDR1 LGHDT, CDR2 YNNKEL (reference sequence). V shed 2 bases, J shed 5 bases, and the junction held 7 bases outside the gene matches. The CDR3 is 15 amino acids. The CDR3 here is CASSQWEGQGDTQYF. CDR3 DNA: TGTGCCAGCAGCCAATGGGAGGGCCAAGGAGATACGCAGTATTTT.

The chain combines TRBV7-2 with TRBJ2-3, with D unresolved. V gave up 5 bases and J gave up 5 bases, with 8 bases separating them. The CDR3 totals 12 residues. CDR1 is SGHTA, CDR2 FQGNSA, per germline. The CDR3 region is CASSGYLDTQYF. The CDR3 DNA sequence: TGTGCCAGCAGCGGTTACTTAGATACGCAGTATTTT.

DNA of the CDR3: TGTGCCACCAGTGAAGTTACCGGGACTAGCGGGAGTTCAAATGAGCAGTTCTTC. Translated, it gives CATSEVTGTSGSSNEQFF. The chain has TRBV24-1 and TRBJ2-1, with 14 positions matching TRBD2. Looked up from germline, CDR1 is KGHDR and CDR2 is SFDVKD. The trim removed 4 bases at V and 7 bases at J, leaving 11 bases unmatched. The CDR3 spans 18 residues.

The chain has TRBV30 and TRBJ1-2; 9 bases align to TRBD1. Germline CDR1 is GTSNPN and CDR2 is SVGIG (reference sequence). The CDR3 totals 14 residues. Trimming at V came to 2 bases and at J to 4 bases, leaving 5 bases not matched to a gene. The CDR3 bases are TGTGCCTGGAGTATACAGGGGGCGCCCTATGGCTACACCTTC. It is translated as CAWSIQGAPYGYTF.

The V gene is TRBV2, the J gene TRBJ1-1; no clear D gene. V was shortened by 1 base and J by 0 bases, with 12 bases between the two germline ends. The germline CDR1 and CDR2 sequences are SNHLY and FYNNEI. This CDR3 is built from 16 residues. CDR3 DNA sequence: TGTGCCAGCAGTGAAGAAAGACTTCTGATGAACACTGAAGCTTTCTTT. Translation gives CASSEERLLMNTEAFF.

Details on this clone: The junction shows a germline mismatch at one end, possibly a read error. The chain employs TRBV29-1 and TRBJ1-1, with D unclear. The CDR3 runs to 12 residues. Germline CDR1 and CDR2: SQVTM and ANQGSEA. CDR3 in amino acids: CTVRGANTEAFF. CDR3 bases: TGCACCGTTCGGGGAGCTAACACTGAAGCTTTCTTT.

This chain connects TRBV7-6 to TRBJ2-3; 9 nucleotides line up with TRBD2. Germline values: CDR1 SGHVS, CDR2 FNYEAQ. V was clipped by 4 bases and J by 4 bases; unmatched bases: 3. This CDR3 has 14 amino acids. The CDR3 here is CASSSRGGADTQYF. CDR3 bases: TGTGCCAGCAGCTCGCGGGGGGGCGCAGATACGCAGTATTTT.

As to this clone: The sample carries other DNA sequences with the same CDR3. The CDR3 spells CAWSAQGSYGYTF. Here the CDR3 DNA reads TGTGCCTGGAGTGCCCAGGGTTCCTATGGCTACACCTTC. The chain couples TRBV30 to TRBJ1-2; TRBD1 might be the D (5 bases). V lost 1 base to trimming and J lost 4 bases, with 10 bases between them. The CDR3 is 13 residues long. Germline CDR1 is GTSNPN and CDR2 is SVGIG (reference sequence).

This chain joins TRBV28 and TRBJ1-2; the D gene is possibly TRBD1 (5 bases). CDR3 length equals 14 residues. Germline V gene lookup returns CDR1 MDHEN and CDR2 SYDVKM. Trimming took 6 bases from V and 1 from J, leaving 12 bases between them. The CDR3 sequence is CASSPGGYNYGYTF. The CDR3 bases are TGTGCCAGCAGCCCGGGGGGATATAACTATGGCTACACCTTC.

The rearrangement uses TRBV28 and TRBJ1-4; D ambiguous. Trimming cost V 2 bases and J 8 bases, with 18 bases left between them. Germline-derived CDR1 and CDR2 are MDHEN and SYDVKM. The CDR3 loop spans 16 amino acids. Here the CDR3 reads CASSLGSARMREKLFF. CDR3 sequence (DNA): TGTGCCAGCAGTTTAGGGTCAGCTAGAATGAGGGAAAAACTGTTTTTT. Full variable domain (missing parts from reference TRBV28 and TRBJ1-4): DVKVTQSSRYLVKRTGEKVFLECVQDMDHENMFWYRQDPGLGLRLIYFSYDVKMKEKGDIPEGYSVSREKKERFSLILESASTNQTSMYLCASSLGSARMREKLFFGSGTQLSVL.

This chain links TRBV28 with TRBJ1-2; D possibly corresponds to TRBD1 (6 bases). CDR3 length equals 15 residues. V dropped 5 bases and J dropped 1 base, with 14 bases sitting between them. Germline V gene sequence: CDR1 MDHEN, CDR2 SYDVKM. CDR3 region: CASSGTGPRNYGYTF. The CDR3 bases are TGTGCCAGCAGTGGAACAGGGCCACGTAACTATGGCTACACCTTC.

This clone has only one observation. The gene calls are TRBV19 and TRBJ1-1, with D maybe TRBD1 (5 bases). V shed 7 bases and J shed 5 bases, with 20 bases lying between them. Germline V gene sequence: CDR1 LNHDA, CDR2 SQIVND (reference sequence). The CDR3 consists of 15 residues. CDR3: CASIAGVARWTEAFF. The CDR3 region has the DNA TGTGCCAGTATTGCGGGGGTGGCCAGATGGACTGAAGCTTTCTTT.

The chain joins TRBV9 to TRBJ1-1; D is undetermined. This CDR3 is built from 17 residues. Looked up from germline, CDR1 is SGDLS and CDR2 is YYNGEE. V lost 0 bases and J lost 9, with 24 bases in between. The CDR3 nucleotides read TGTGCCAGCAGCGTAGGAACATCTTCGGAGGGCTCCGACAAAGCTTTCTTT. Its translation is CASSVGTSSEGSDKAFF.

This chain connects TRBV28 to TRBJ2-7; possible D gene TRBD2, 5 bases. This CDR3 spans 16 amino acids. Germline V lookup: CDR1 MDHEN, CDR2 SYDVKM. Deletions cut 2 bases from V and 2 bases from J, with 16 bases between. The CDR3 coding sequence is TGTGCCAGCAGTTTAATGTTAGCGCCTTCGCCCTACGAGCAGTACTTC. Amino acids: CASSLMLAPSPYEQYF.

The chain is built from TRBV11-2 and TRBJ1-5, with 8 bases fitting TRBD1. V shed 5 bases, J shed 5 bases, and the junction held 8 bases outside the gene matches. The CDR3 is made up of 15 amino acids. The germline CDR1 and CDR2 sequences are SGHAT and FQNNGV. CDR3: CASSQDRGSDQPQHF. The CDR3 region has the DNA TGTGCCAGCAGCCAAGACAGGGGTTCTGATCAGCCCCAGCATTTT.

The rearrangement links TRBV5-5 to TRBJ1-4; the match to TRBD1 covers 7 bases. The CDR3 length is 15 residues. The junction had 5 bases not matched to a gene; V was cut back by 4 bases and J by 2 bases. Germline V gene lookup returns CDR1 SGHKS and CDR2 YYEKEE (reference sequence). CDR3 nucleotide sequence: TGTGCCAGCAGCATACAGGGGAAGACTAATGAAAAACTGTTTTTT. This gives the protein CASSIQGKTNEKLFF. The variable domain in full, with the rest retrieved from reference TRBV5-5 and TRBJ1-4, is DAGVTQSPTHLIKTRGQQVTLRCSPISGHKSVSWYQQVLGQGPQFIFQYYEKEERGRGNFPDRFSARQFPNYSSELNVNALLLGDSALYLCASSIQGKTNEKLFFGSGTQLSVL.

The chain couples TRBV7-2 to TRBJ2-5; 8 bases are a match to TRBD1. The CDR3 length is 15 residues. The V gene's germline CDR1 is SGHTA and CDR2 FQGNSA. Trimming at V came to 3 bases and at J to 7 bases, leaving 10 bases not matched to a gene. CDR3 sequence (DNA): TGTGCCAGCAGCTTGACAGGGGTGGGAATGACGACCCAGTACTTC. It codes for CASSLTGVGMTTQYF. The full variable domain, rest sourced from reference TRBV7-2 and TRBJ2-5, is GAGVSQSPSNKVTEKGKDVELRCDPISGHTALYWYRQSLGQGLEFLIYFQGNSAPDKSGLPSDRFSAERTGGSVSTLTIQRTQQEDSAVYLCASSLTGVGMTTQYFGPGTRLLVL.

This chain joins TRBV5-4 and TRBJ1-1; 12 bases match TRBD1. Trimming removed 4 bases from V and 5 bases from J; junction bases left unmatched: 6. There are 15 residues in the CDR3. CDR1 and CDR2 from the germline V gene are SGHNT and YYREEE (reference sequence). In DNA, the CDR3 is TGTGCCAGCAGCCCGGGACAGGGGGCATATACTGAAGCTTTCTTT. It is translated as CASSPGQGAYTEAFF.